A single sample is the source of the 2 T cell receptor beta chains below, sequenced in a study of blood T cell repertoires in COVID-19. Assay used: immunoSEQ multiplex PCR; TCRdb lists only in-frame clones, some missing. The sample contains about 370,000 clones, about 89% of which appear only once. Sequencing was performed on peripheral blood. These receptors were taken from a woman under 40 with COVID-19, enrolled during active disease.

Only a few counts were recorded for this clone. The CDR3 sequence: CASKAGTGGNSPLHF. The CDR3 bases are TGTGCCAGCAAAGCCGGGACAGGGGGGAATTCACCCCTCCACTTT. V gene TRBV5-7 combines with J gene TRBJ1-6; 11 bases agree with TRBD1. TRBV5-7 has ORF status, its function being uncertain. This CDR3 has 15 residues. The J segment lost 7 bases and the V segment lost 6 bases, leaving 6 bases of the junction unmatched.

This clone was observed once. CDR3 in amino acids: CASSLSVAEYNEQFF. The CDR3 nucleotides are TGCGCCAGCAGCTTGTCGGTAGCGGAATACAATGAGCAGTTCTTC. This chain joins TRBV5-1 and TRBJ2-1, with D perhaps TRBD2 (6 bases). Germline V gives CDR1 SGHRS, CDR2 YFSETQ. Trimming shortened V by 1 base and J by 4 bases, and 12 bases separated the two germline ends. This CDR3 region has 15 residues.